This T cell receptor beta chain comes out of a study of T cell repertoires in cytomegalovirus infection. Overall study: In public TCR beta signatures, there were indications of both CMV infection and matching HLA type. Study-wide results and limits: Totalled public TCR beta family frequency picked out people who carried CMV plus the relevant HLA. The ex vivo response was dominated by HLA-C-restricted CMV-specific TCR beta clonotypes.

This clonotype has a count of ten or more. What it recognizes is unknown. Germline loops: CDR1 SEHNR, CDR2 FQNEAQ (reference sequence). Trimming took 0 bases from V and 1 from J, leaving 3 bases between them. The length of the CDR3 is 13 residues. TCRdb reprocessed the reads with MiXCR, giving one entry per CDR3 protein. The sample includes a few hundred thousand distinct CDR3 sequences, about 18% of them seen just once. This sequence originates from a human donor in good health (CMV status not recorded). Some clones in this sample may be carry-over from other donors' samples. The chain carries TRBV7-9 and TRBJ2-5; D call uncertain. Sequenced sample: CD8+ T cells from PBMCs. The CDR3 loop reads CASSLAIQETQYF. CDR3 DNA sequence: TGTGCCAGCAGCTTAGCTATCCAAGAGACCCAGTACTTC.